The 16 T cell receptor beta chains below all came from one sample that was sequenced in a study of T cell changes during pregnancy in multiple sclerosis. The table came from immunoSEQ multiplex PCR; TCRdb's copy has only in-frame clones and leaves some out. The sample holds 65,000 to 85,000 clones; 85% to 95% are singletons and the top ten take roughly 0.29%. The sequencing used CD4+ T cells from peripheral blood mononuclear cells, collected after pregnancy. Receptor source: a female donor with multiple sclerosis, enrolled in a pregnancy study.

There are many counts of this clone. This chain uses TRBV30 with TRBJ1-5; 10 bases fit TRBD1. The CDR3 consists of 14 residues. Trimming cost V 6 bases and J 5 bases; bases outside gene matches: 7. Germline CDR1 reads GTSNPN; CDR2 reads SVGIG (reference sequence). CDR3 protein: CACRTGGLDQPQHF. The CDR3 DNA is TGTGCCTGCCGGACAGGGGGTTTGGATCAGCCCCAGCATTTT. The full variable domain, rest sourced from reference TRBV30 and TRBJ1-5, is SQTIHQWPATLVQPVGSPLSLECTVEGTSNPNLYWYRQAAGRGLQLLFYSVGIGQISSEVPQNLSASRPQDRQFILSSKKLLLSDSGFYLCACRTGGLDQPQHFGDGTRLSIL.

The V gene is TRBV5-1, the J gene TRBJ2-1, with 9 bases aligning to TRBD2. Trimming took 4 bases from V and 0 from J; bases not matched to a gene: 11. Germline V gives CDR1 SGHRS, CDR2 YFSETQ. The CDR3 extends over 18 amino acids. The CDR3 loop reads CASSPSLSGSTSYNEQFF. The DNA for the CDR3 is TGCGCCAGCAGCCCATCCCTTAGCGGGAGCACCTCCTACAATGAGCAGTTCTTC.

The chain combines TRBV12-2 with TRBJ2-5; the table's D call, TRBD1, was not checked against the DNA. TRBV12-2 represents a pseudogene. This CDR3 spans 16 amino acids. CDR3 in amino acids: CASRSPRGALQETQYF. CDR3 in DNA: TGTGCAAGTCGCTCCCCCAGGGGGGCCCTCCAAGAGACCCAGTACTTC.

V usage is TRBV6-1 and J usage is TRBJ1-1, with 8 positions matching TRBD1. Germline CDR1 MNHNS, CDR2 SASEGT. This CDR3 spans 14 amino acids. V lost 6 bases to trimming and J lost 6 bases; unmatched junction nucleotides: 9. CDR3 amino acids: CASRAGGAFSEAFF. The CDR3 DNA follows: TGTGCCAGCAGAGCAGGGGGCGCCTTCTCTGAAGCTTTCTTT.

The V and J genes are TRBV19 and TRBJ2-5, with D maybe TRBD1 (6 bases). The CDR3 is made up of 14 amino acids. Germline loops: CDR1 LNHDA, CDR2 SQIVND (reference sequence). With 4 bases removed from V and 2 bases from J, the gap between germline ends came to 11 bases. The CDR3 loop is CASSRSTGQETQYF. The CDR3 region has the DNA TGTGCCAGTAGTAGAAGTACAGGGCAAGAGACCCAGTACTTC.

The sample holds one count of this clone. J is TRBJ2-3 and V is TRBV7-3, with 12 bases aligning to TRBD2. The CDR3 is 16 amino acids. Trimming at V came to 7 bases and at J to 5 bases, leaving 10 bases not matched to a gene. Looked up from germline, CDR1 is SGHTA and CDR2 is FQGTGA. The chain's CDR3 is CASIRLAGESVDTQYF. CDR3 sequence (DNA): TGTGCCAGCATCCGACTAGCGGGGGAGTCTGTAGATACGCAGTATTTT.

The chain employs TRBV7-2 and TRBJ1-1, with TRBD1 as a possible D gene (6 bases). The CDR3 length is 14 residues. Germline V gene data show CDR1 as SGHTA and CDR2 as FQGNSA. V lost 5 bases to trimming and J lost 0 bases, with 10 bases between them. The CDR3 DNA sequence: TGTGCCAGCAGCCCCAGGGGATTGAACACTGAAGCTTTCTTT. It is translated as CASSPRGLNTEAFF.

This CDR3 reads CASRGTSEYNEQFF. The CDR3 DNA sequence: TGTGCCAGCAGAGGGACTAGCGAATACAATGAGCAGTTCTTC. The chain is built from TRBV6-5 and TRBJ2-1, with TRBD2 matching 10 bases. The germline gives CDR1 MNHEY, CDR2 SVGAGI. With 6 bases clipped from V and 4 bases from J, the junction kept 3 bases outside the gene matches. The CDR3 covers 14 residues.

The V call is TRBV13, the J call TRBJ2-3; 7 bases are a match to TRBD2. There are 15 residues in the CDR3. J was trimmed by 2 bases and V by 5 bases; bases with no gene match: 7. Germline loops: CDR1 PRHDT, CDR2 FYEKMQ (reference sequence). CDR3 nucleotides: TGTGCCAGCAGCAACCCGGGACTAACCACAGATACGCAGTATTTT. This codes for CASSNPGLTTDTQYF.

This clone appeared a single time. The chain carries TRBV7-9 and TRBJ1-5; no clear D. V was cut by 3 bases and J by 4 bases, with 4 bases left in between. Germline values: CDR1 SEHNR, CDR2 FQNEAQ (reference sequence). This CDR3 region has 12 residues. This chain's CDR3 is CASSFGNQPQHF. In DNA, the CDR3 is TGTGCCAGCAGCTTCGGTAATCAGCCCCAGCATTTT.

The chain is built from TRBV9 and TRBJ2-7; perhaps TRBD2 as D (6 bases). The germline V gene has CDR1 SGDLS and CDR2 YYNGEE. V lost 0 bases and J lost 2, with 12 bases in between. The CDR3 has 15 amino acids. The CDR3 loop is CASSVDGREAYEQYF. The CDR3 nucleotides read TGTGCCAGCAGCGTAGACGGGCGGGAAGCCTACGAGCAGTACTTC.

The genes are TRBV9 and TRBJ1-4; 9 positions agree with TRBD1. This CDR3 region has 15 residues. CDR1 is SGDLS, CDR2 YYNGEE, per germline. V lost 3 bases, J lost 4 bases, and 4 bases stayed unmatched. CDR3 coding DNA: TGTGCCAGCAGCGCCCTGACAGGGGGTAATGAAAAACTGTTTTTT. Translating it yields CASSALTGGNEKLFF.

The J gene is TRBJ1-1, the V gene TRBV19; tentative D call: TRBD1 (6 bases). V lost 5 bases to trimming and J lost 1 base, with 8 bases between them. The CDR3 contains 13 residues. CDR1 and CDR2 (germline): LNHDA, SQIVND (reference sequence). As DNA, the CDR3 is TGTGCCAGTAGTGCGGACAGGAACACTGAAGCTTTCTTT. Protein sequence: CASSADRNTEAFF.

The rearrangement links TRBV4-2 to TRBJ2-2, with a possible D match to TRBD2 (6 bases). Trimming took off 1 base at V and 0 bases at J, with 12 bases between the two ends. This CDR3 region has 17 residues. Germline V gives CDR1 LGHNA, CDR2 YNFKEQ. The CDR3 bases are TGTGCCAGCAGCCAAGGGGGACTCGCTACGAACACCGGGGAGCTGTTTTTT. This translates into CASSQGGLATNTGELFF.

This chain connects TRBV6-5 to TRBJ1-2, with D unclear. CDR1 and CDR2 from the germline V gene are MNHEY and SVGAGI. With 6 bases removed from V and 7 bases from J, the gap between germline ends came to 9 bases. The CDR3 sequence is 11 residues long. The CDR3 DNA sequence: TGTGCCAGCAGGGAGGGCGGTGGCTACACCTTC. It encodes CASREGGGYTF.

This clone was picked up one time. The V and J genes are TRBV5-6 and TRBJ1-1; D gene uncertain. The V end was cut by 0 bases, the J end by 1 base, with 10 bases between. This CDR3 region has 15 residues. The germline V gene has CDR1 SGHDT and CDR2 YYEEEE. DNA for the CDR3: TGTGCCAGCAGCTTGGGAACGAGGCGGAACACTGAAGCTTTCTTT. Translation: CASSLGTRRNTEAFF. Drawing the rest from reference TRBV5-6 and TRBJ1-1, the complete variable domain is DAGVTQSPTHLIKTRGQQVTLRCSPKSGHDTVSWYQQALGQGPQFIFQYYEEEERQRGNFPDRFSGHQFPNYSSELNVNALLLGDSALYLCASSLGTRRNTEAFFGQGTRLTVV.